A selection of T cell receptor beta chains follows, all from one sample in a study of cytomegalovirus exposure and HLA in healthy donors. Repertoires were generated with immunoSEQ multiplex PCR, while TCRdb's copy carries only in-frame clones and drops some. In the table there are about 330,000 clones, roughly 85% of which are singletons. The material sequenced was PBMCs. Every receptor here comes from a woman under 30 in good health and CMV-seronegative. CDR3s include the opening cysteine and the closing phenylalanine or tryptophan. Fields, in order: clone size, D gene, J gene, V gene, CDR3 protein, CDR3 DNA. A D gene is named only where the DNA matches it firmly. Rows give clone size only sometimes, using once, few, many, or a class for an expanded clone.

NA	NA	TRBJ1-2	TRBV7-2	CASSSSTGLYGYTF	TGTGCCAGCAGCTCATCAACAGGCCTCTATGGCTACACCTTC
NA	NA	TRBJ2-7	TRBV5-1	CASSPGTDSYEQYF	TGCGCCAGCAGCCCGGGGACTGACTCCTACGAGCAGTACTTC
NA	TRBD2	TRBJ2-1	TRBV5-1	CASRAGDYNEQFF	TGCGCCAGCAGAGCGGGAGACTACAATGAGCAGTTCTTC
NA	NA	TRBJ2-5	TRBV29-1	CSVDSELQETQYF	TGCAGCGTCGACAGTGAGCTACAAGAGACCCAGTACTTC
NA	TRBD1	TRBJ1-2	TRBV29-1	CSAPLWDREGSSGYTF	TGCAGCGCCCCACTCTGGGACAGGGAAGGTAGCAGTGGCTACACCTTC
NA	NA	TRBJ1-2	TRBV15	CATSPYQGGVGYTF	TGTGCCACCAGTCCGTACCAGGGAGGGGTCGGCTACACCTTC
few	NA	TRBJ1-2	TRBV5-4	CASPDKDYGYTF	TGTGCCAGCCCCGACAAAGACTATGGCTACACCTTC
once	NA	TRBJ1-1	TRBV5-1	CASSLEPQNTEAFF	TGCGCCAGCAGCTTGGAGCCCCAGAACACTGAAGCTTTCTTT
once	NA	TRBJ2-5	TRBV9	CASSVGAGYDQETQYF	TGTGCCAGCAGCGTAGGGGCAGGGTATGACCAAGAGACCCAGTACTTC
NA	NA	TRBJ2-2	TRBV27	CASSEGGYYTGELFF	TGTGCCAGCAGTGAAGGAGGGTATTACACCGGGGAGCTGTTTTTT
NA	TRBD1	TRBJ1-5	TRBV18	CASSGQGDQPQHF	TGTGCCAGCTCGGGACAGGGGGATCAGCCCCAGCATTTT
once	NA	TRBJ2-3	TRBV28	CASSLGSGVRVGTDTQYF	TGTGCCAGCAGTTTAGGGTCGGGGGTCAGGGTTGGCACAGATACGCAGTATTTT
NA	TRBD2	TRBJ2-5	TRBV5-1	CASSFGGVRETQYF	TGCGCCAGCAGCTTTGGGGGGGTCCGAGAGACCCAGTACTTC
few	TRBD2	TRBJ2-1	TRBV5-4	CASSFQRESYNEQFF	TGTGCCAGCAGCTTCCAGCGGGAGAGCTACAATGAGCAGTTCTTC
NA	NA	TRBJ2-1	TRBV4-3	CASSQVANSYNEQFF	TGCGCCAGCAGCCAAGTAGCGAACTCCTACAATGAGCAGTTCTTC
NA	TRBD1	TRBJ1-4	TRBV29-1	CSGQTGDEKLFF	TGCAGCGGACAAACAGGGGATGAAAAACTGTTTTTT
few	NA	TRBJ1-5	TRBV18	CASSPSENQPQHF	TGTGCCAGCTCACCATCGGAGAATCAGCCCCAGCATTTT
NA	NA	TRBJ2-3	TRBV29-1	CSVLGRPASTDTQYF	TGCAGCGTTTTGGGCAGACCAGCTAGCACAGATACGCAGTATTTT
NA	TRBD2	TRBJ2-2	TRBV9	CASSVAGTTTGELFF	TGTGCCAGCAGCGTAGCGGGGACTACTACCGGGGAGCTGTTTTTT
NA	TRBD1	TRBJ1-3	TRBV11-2	CASSTGQGRSGNTIYF	TGTGCCAGCAGCACTGGACAGGGACGCTCTGGAAACACCATATATTTT
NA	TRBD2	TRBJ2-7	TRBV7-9	CASSTNFPTSGLSREQYF	TGTGCCAGCAGCACCAATTTCCCGACTAGCGGTCTTTCGAGGGAGCAGTACTTC
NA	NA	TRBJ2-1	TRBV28	CASRPYTGLSEQFF	TGTGCCAGCAGGCCTTATACAGGCCTAAGTGAGCAGTTCTTC
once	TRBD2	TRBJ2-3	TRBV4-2	CASSQDFSGSTDTQYF	TGTGCCAGCAGCCAAGATTTTAGCGGGAGCACAGATACGCAGTATTTT
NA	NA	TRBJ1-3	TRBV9	CASSVGGPGNTIYF	TGTGCCAGCAGCGTAGGAGGGCCTGGAAACACCATATATTTT
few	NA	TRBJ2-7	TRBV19	CASSIGGKGPYEQYF	TGTGCCAGTAGTATAGGGGGCAAAGGGCCGTACGAGCAGTACTTC
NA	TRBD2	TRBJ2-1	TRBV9	CASSVDGLVFAEQFF	TGTGCCAGCAGCGTAGATGGACTAGTTTTTGCTGAGCAGTTCTTC
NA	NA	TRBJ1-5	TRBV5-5	CASSLSSYSNQPQHF	TGTGCCAGCAGCTTGTCCAGTTATAGCAATCAGCCCCAGCATTTT
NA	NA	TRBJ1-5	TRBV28	CASSSTTVNQPQHF	TGTGCCAGCAGTTCCACCACGGTTAATCAGCCCCAGCATTTT
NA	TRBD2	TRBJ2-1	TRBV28	CASSLWREGPGEQFF	TGTGCCAGCAGTTTATGGCGGGAGGGCCCAGGAGAGCAGTTCTTC
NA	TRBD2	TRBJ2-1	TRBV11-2	CASSAGTSVYNEQFF	TGTGCCAGCAGCGCCGGGACTAGCGTCTACAATGAGCAGTTCTTC